This record covers a single T cell receptor (beta chain). What it binds is not known. Germline V gene sequence: CDR1 SGHRS, CDR2 YFSETQ. CDR3 length: 15 amino acids. V was pared by 0 bases and J by 5 bases, with 11 bases between. After extraction with the RNeasy kit, about 0.5 to 1 ug of the RNA was reverse transcribed using random hexamers. Multiplex PCR with immunoSEQ amplified the TCR beta CDR3 across 54 Vbeta and 13 Jbeta. TCRdb independently ran MiXCR on the immunoSEQ multiplex PCR reads; one entry per CDR3 protein. The sample contains more than 100,000 distinct CDR3 sequences, 96% of which appear only once. These data come from a study of CD8 T cells in Susac syndrome. Study as a whole: Within the group of sequenced Susac syndrome patients, 5 or 6 had active disease and 8 or 9 were in remission. When blood was drawn, the patients with Susac syndrome were therapy-naive, on corticosteroids, or on intravenous immunoglobulin alone.

Study-wide results and caveats: Clonal expansion was absent from the CD4+ T cell repertoires in Susac syndrome.

The sequence was obtained from a human donor with Susac syndrome. The chain has TRBV5-1 and TRBJ2-2; D gene unclear. Material for sequencing was CD4+ T cells from PBMCs. The CDR3 DNA is TGCGCCAGCAGCTTGGAACCCCAGACGACCGGGGAGCTGTTTTTT. This codes for CASSLEPQTTGELFF.